The 27 T cell receptor beta chains below come from one sample, sequenced in a study of lymphopenia after photon versus proton radiotherapy. Here immunoSEQ multiplex PCR was the method, and the copy in TCRdb shows in-frame clones only, minus some. The data contain approximately 91,000 clones, around 88% of them singletons. The sample consisted of peripheral blood, taken from a patient treated with proton-based radiotherapy. Receptor source: a man aged 55 to 70 with pancreatic cancer.

This clone has just one count. The V gene is TRBV10-2, the J gene TRBJ1-3; D is unclear. The CDR3 extends over 13 amino acids. V was shortened by 7 bases and J by 4 bases, with 11 bases between the two germline ends. The germline V gene encodes CDR1 WSHSY and CDR2 SAAADI. The CDR3 DNA is TGCGCCAGCAAATTAGCCACCGGAAACACCATATATTTT. This gives the protein CASKLATGNTIYF.

This clone was seen a handful of times. The chain couples TRBV15 to TRBJ2-2; 7 nucleotides line up with TRBD1. CDR1 is LNHNV, CDR2 YYDKDF, per germline (reference sequence). The CDR3 is made up of 15 amino acids. The junction had 7 bases not matched to a gene; V was cut back by 3 bases and J by 6 bases. This CDR3 is CATSRDRLGAGELFF. CDR3 in DNA: TGTGCCACCAGCAGGGACAGGTTGGGGGCCGGGGAGCTGTTTTTT.

The chain combines TRBV19 with TRBJ1-1; TRBD1 aligns across 7 bases. This CDR3 is built from 16 residues. Trimming took 3 bases from V and 6 from J; bases not matched to a gene: 13. The germline V gene has CDR1 LNHDA and CDR2 SQIVND (reference sequence). As DNA, the CDR3 is TGTGCCAGTAGTATGGGGTCGACAGGGCGTTACGCTGAAGCTTTCTTT. Translating it yields CASSMGSTGRYAEAFF.

The chain is built from TRBV7-9 and TRBJ2-1; D is possibly TRBD1 or TRBD2 (5 bases each). CDR3 length equals 17 residues. V was shortened by 5 bases and J by 2 bases, with 19 bases between the two germline ends. Germline assignment: CDR1 SEHNR and CDR2 FQNEAQ (reference sequence). CDR3 loop: CASSTPQGRLTYNEQFF. The CDR3 DNA reads TGTGCCAGCAGCACGCCTCAGGGCAGACTAACCTACAATGAGCAGTTCTTC.

J is TRBJ2-3 and V is TRBV6-1; 9 positions agree with TRBD2. This CDR3 spans 14 amino acids. Trimming took 7 bases from V and 2 from J; bases not matched to a gene: 4. The germline CDR1 and CDR2 sequences are MNHNS and SASEGT. CDR3 amino acids: CASTSGRFTDTQYF. CDR3 bases: TGTGCCAGCACGAGCGGGAGGTTCACAGATACGCAGTATTTT.

The V gene is TRBV6-5, the J gene TRBJ2-7; tentatively, D is TRBD2 (6 bases). The CDR3 runs 15 residues. Germline V gives CDR1 MNHEY, CDR2 SVGAGI. Between the trimmed V and J ends, which lost 3 bases and 2 bases, there was a span of 14 bases. CDR3 region: CASSYPGTATYEQYF. The DNA for the CDR3 is TGTGCCAGCAGTTATCCCGGGACTGCGACCTACGAGCAGTACTTC.

This clone appeared a few times. J is TRBJ2-1 and V is TRBV4-1; 9 bases agree with TRBD2. The CDR3 runs 17 residues. Per germline, CDR1 MGHRA and CDR2 YSYEKL. Unmatched junction bases numbered 5, after V lost 0 bases and J lost 2 bases. CDR3 sequence (DNA): TGCGCCAGCAGCCAAGATCGGGCGGGAGGGGCCTACAATGAGCAGTTCTTC. Protein: CASSQDRAGGAYNEQFF.

V is TRBV14 and J is TRBJ2-7, with 7 bases that match TRBD2. V lost 0 bases and J lost 5; bases outside the gene matches: 13. The CDR3 is 17 residues long. The germline V gene encodes CDR1 SGHDN and CDR2 FVKESK. CDR3 bases: TGTGCCAGCAGCCAAGATTTCCATTCTCGACTAGCAAACGAGCAGTACTTC. It specifies CASSQDFHSRLANEQYF.

This clone was detected only once. The V and J genes are TRBV19 and TRBJ2-2; D perhaps matches TRBD1 (6 bases). V dropped 4 bases and J dropped 3 bases, with 18 bases sitting between them. CDR1 and CDR2 (germline): LNHDA, SQIVND (reference sequence). The CDR3 extends over 17 amino acids. The CDR3: CASSSPGQPTYTGELFF. CDR3 coding DNA: TGTGCCAGTAGTAGTCCGGGACAACCGACCTACACCGGGGAGCTGTTTTTT.

The genes are TRBV7-9 and TRBJ2-5, with a possible D match to TRBD2 (5 bases). Germline assignment: CDR1 SEHNR and CDR2 FQNEAQ (reference sequence). The CDR3 length is 12 residues. V lost 8 bases and J 5 bases, leaving 12 bases between the germline ends. As DNA, the CDR3 is TGTGCCAGCGGAGGAGGCACGGAGACCCAGTACTTC. Protein product: CASGGGTETQYF.

This clone was detected only once. The chain is built from TRBV11-3 and TRBJ2-1; D perhaps matches TRBD2 (5 bases). The CDR3 is made up of 13 amino acids. V was shortened by 4 bases and J by 7 bases, with 11 bases between the two germline ends. Germline CDR1 SGHNT, CDR2 YENEEA. For the CDR3, the DNA is TGTGCCAGCAGCTACGAACCGGGGAATGAGCAGTTCTTC. Its translation: CASSYEPGNEQFF.

The chain combines TRBV11-2 with TRBJ1-4; D is ambiguous. The CDR3 length is 13 residues. Trimming shortened V by 8 bases and J by 7 bases, and 14 bases separated the two germline ends. Germline values: CDR1 SGHAT, CDR2 FQNNGV. The CDR3 spells CASRTILAEKLFF. CDR3 bases: TGTGCCAGCCGGACGATCCTCGCTGAAAAACTGTTTTTT.

V and J are TRBV5-1 and TRBJ1-1, with D uncertain. This CDR3 region has 14 residues. The V end was cut by 0 bases, the J end by 0 bases, with 6 bases between. The V gene's germline CDR1 is SGHRS and CDR2 YFSETQ. CDR3 DNA sequence: TGCGCCAGCAGCTTGGGACAAATGAACACTGAAGCTTTCTTT. This translates into CASSLGQMNTEAFF.

This chain connects TRBV28 to TRBJ1-2; D is ambiguous. Trimming left V 3 bases short and J 0 bases short, with 17 bases between. Germline CDR1 is MDHEN and CDR2 is SYDVKM. The CDR3 has 17 amino acids. The CDR3 coding sequence is TGTGCCAGCAGTTTTTCGGTAGGAGACGGCGCTAACTATGGCTACACCTTC. Protein product: CASSFSVGDGANYGYTF.

The rearrangement joins TRBV18 to TRBJ1-1; possible D gene TRBD1, 5 bases. This CDR3 spans 16 amino acids. V was shortened by 3 bases and J by 2 bases, with 16 bases between the two germline ends. CDR1 and CDR2 from the germline V gene are KGHSH and LQKENI. The CDR3 loop is CASSPLGRGANTEAFF. In DNA, the CDR3 is TGTGCCAGCTCACCCCTCGGAAGGGGCGCAAACACTGAAGCTTTCTTT.

CDR3 region: CAREGDLNYGYTF. CDR3 DNA sequence: TGTGCCCGGGAGGGGGACTTAAACTATGGCTACACCTTC. The V gene is TRBV30, the J gene TRBJ1-2, with D tentatively TRBD1 (6 bases). CDR3 length: 13 amino acids. V lost 8 bases, J lost 2 bases, and 15 bases lay in between. Germline V gene lookup returns CDR1 GTSNPN and CDR2 SVGIG (reference sequence).

In its sample, this clone was seen once. The rearrangement uses TRBV6-1 and TRBJ2-7; 8 positions match TRBD1. This CDR3 has 14 residues. Germline V lookup: CDR1 MNHNS, CDR2 SASEGT. The junction had 6 bases not matched to a gene; V was cut back by 5 bases and J by 3 bases. The CDR3 sequence is CASSLLGQGYEQYF. The CDR3 DNA reads TGTGCCAGCAGTCTCCTCGGACAGGGCTACGAGCAGTACTTC.

The chain uses TRBV7-8 and TRBJ2-7; tentatively, D is TRBD2 (6 bases). Germline-derived CDR1 and CDR2 are SGHVS and FQNEAQ. The CDR3 spans 13 residues. Trimming stripped 5 bases from V and 5 bases from J, with 13 bases between. As DNA, the CDR3 is TGTGCCAGCAGCGCGACTAGTTCCCACGAGCAGTACTTC. Protein product: CASSATSSHEQYF. Filled out from reference TRBV7-8 and TRBJ2-7, the complete variable domain reads GAGVSQSPRYKVAKRGQDVALRCDPISGHVSLFWYQQALGQGPEFLTYFQNEAQLDKSGLPSDRFFAERPEGSVSTLKIQRTQQEDSAVYLCASSATSSHEQYFGPGTRLTVT.

The chain recombines TRBV14 with TRBJ2-1, with 8 bases lining up with TRBD2. The CDR3 sequence is 15 residues long. J was trimmed by 1 base and V by 4 bases; bases with no gene match: 3. Looked up from germline, CDR1 is SGHDN and CDR2 is FVKESK. CDR3 coding DNA: TGTGCCAGCAGCCCTATAGCGGGATCCTACAATGAGCAGTTCTTC. This sequence encodes CASSPIAGSYNEQFF.

The chain employs TRBV6-5 and TRBJ2-7; D remains unclear. The germline V and J ends were trimmed by 0 bases and 1 base, with 10 bases remaining between them. The CDR3 runs to 15 residues. CDR1 MNHEY and CDR2 SVGAGI come from the germline V gene. CDR3 sequence: CASSYSRSGSYEQYF. The CDR3 coding sequence is TGTGCCAGCAGTTACTCTCGGAGTGGGTCCTACGAGCAGTACTTC.

The chain uses TRBV7-9 and TRBJ1-3, with D possibly being TRBD1 (6 bases). The ends were cut back, 4 bases at V and 0 bases at J, with 19 bases in the middle. Germline V CDR1 and CDR2: SEHNR, FQNEAQ (reference sequence). The CDR3 length is 18 residues. DNA of the CDR3: TGTGCCAGCAGCTCCCAGGTCGGACAGCGTTTCTCTGGAAACACCATATATTTT. This gives the protein CASSSQVGQRFSGNTIYF.

The chain recombines TRBV18 with TRBJ2-1; D is ambiguous. Looked up from germline, CDR1 is KGHSH and CDR2 is LQKENI. This CDR3 has 13 residues. V was pared by 4 bases and J by 6 bases, with 10 bases between. The CDR3 DNA follows: TGTGCCAGCTCACTCTCCGTGCCCAATGAGCAGTTCTTC. It translates to CASSLSVPNEQFF.

The V and J genes are TRBV19 and TRBJ2-2; 8 bases are a match to TRBD2. The V and J ends lost 5 bases and 2 bases, in that order; junction bases with no gene match: 4. CDR3 length: 15 residues. Germline V gene lookup returns CDR1 LNHDA and CDR2 SQIVND (reference sequence). CDR3 in DNA: TGTGCCAGTAGTGTAGCGGGAATAAACACCGGGGAGCTGTTTTTT. This encodes CASSVAGINTGELFF. Drawing the rest from reference TRBV19 and TRBJ2-2, the complete variable domain is DGGITQSPKYLFRKEGQNVTLSCEQNLNHDAMYWYRQDPGQGLRLIYYSQIVNDFQKGDIAEGYSVSREKKESFPLTVTSAQKNPTAFYLCASSVAGINTGELFFGEGSRLTVL.

The rearrangement uses TRBV30 and TRBJ2-5; 8 nucleotides match TRBD2. The CDR3 covers 15 residues. CDR1 and CDR2 from the germline V gene are GTSNPN and SVGIG (reference sequence). Trimming at V came to 4 bases and at J to 2 bases, leaving 9 bases not matched to a gene. In DNA, the CDR3 is TGTGCCTGGACCCCGGGAACTAGCGGTCAAGAGACCCAGTACTTC. It yields the protein CAWTPGTSGQETQYF.

V usage is TRBV30 and J usage is TRBJ2-2; a possible D gene is TRBD2 (6 bases). The CDR3 spans 13 residues. Germline V lookup: CDR1 GTSNPN, CDR2 SVGIG (reference sequence). Between the trimmed V and J ends, which lost 5 bases and 0 bases, there was a span of 7 bases. The CDR3 sequence is CAWAGTNTGELFF. The CDR3 DNA is TGTGCCTGGGCGGGAACGAACACCGGGGAGCTGTTTTTT.

V and J are TRBV5-4 and TRBJ1-3, with unresolved D. The V end lost 2 bases, the J end lost 0 bases, and 12 bases lay between the germline ends. This CDR3 region has 16 residues. CDR1 is SGHNT, CDR2 YYREEE, per germline (reference sequence). The CDR3 here is CASSLFTPRSGNTIYF. The CDR3 coding sequence is TGTGCCAGCAGCTTATTCACGCCTCGCTCTGGAAACACCATATATTTT.

This clone has more than one count but fewer than ten. This rearrangement joins TRBV2 to TRBJ1-3; TRBD1 agrees at 7 bases. V lost 10 bases, J lost 9 bases, and 12 bases stayed unmatched. Germline CDR1 and CDR2: SNHLY and FYNNEI. The CDR3 loop spans 13 amino acids. The DNA of the CDR3 is TGTGCCACCAGGAGACAGGGAGAGGGCACCATATATTTT. Its translation is CATRRQGEGTIYF.